Below, 28 T cell receptor beta chains from the same sample are listed, as sequenced in a study of CD8 T cells in ankylosing spondylitis. TCRdb re-analysed the 5' RACE reads in MiXCR, keeping a single row per CDR3 protein. The sample holds about 250,000 distinct CDR3 sequences; over 15% are singletons and the top ten take about a third. What was sequenced was blood, either unsorted or a sorted T cell fraction (not recorded which). The receptors here all came from a male donor with ankylosing spondylitis or in good health (not recorded which).

This clonotype has more than one count but fewer than ten. The chain combines TRBV29-1 with TRBJ1-1, with D maybe TRBD1 (6 bases). The germline V and J ends were trimmed by 1 base and 0 bases, with 9 bases remaining between them. From germline, CDR1 is SQVTM and CDR2 ANQGSEA. The length of the CDR3 is 14 residues. CDR3 nucleotide sequence: TGCAGCGTTGAAGGCCAGGGGATGAACACTGAAGCTTTCTTT. It encodes CSVEGQGMNTEAFF.

This clonotype was counted many times. The chain couples TRBV4-3 to TRBJ2-5; a possible D gene is TRBD2 (5 bases). Germline CDR1 is LGHNA and CDR2 is YSLEER. The CDR3 has 14 amino acids. Trimming cost V 0 bases and J 5 bases, with 10 bases left between them. The CDR3 DNA reads TGCGCCAGCAGCCAAGATTTCGGGGAGGAGACCCAGTACTTC. It yields the protein CASSQDFGEETQYF.

V usage is TRBV27 and J usage is TRBJ2-7, with D maybe TRBD2 (6 bases). Germline loops: CDR1 MNHEY, CDR2 SMNVEV (reference sequence). The V and J ends lost 2 bases and 3 bases respectively, with 11 bases between them. The CDR3 is 14 amino acids. The CDR3: CASSLRGINYEQYF. The CDR3 DNA follows: TGTGCCAGCAGTTTACGGGGGATCAACTACGAGCAGTACTTC.

This clonotype was picked up many times. The junction and the germline gene differ at one end; a read error may be behind it. The rearrangement links TRBV7-7 to TRBJ2-1; 11 positions agree with TRBD2. The CDR3 extends over 17 amino acids. Germline V lookup: CDR1 SSHAT, CDR2 FNYEAQ (reference sequence). CDR3 sequence: CASSGPSRGLAVNEQFF. The CDR3 DNA sequence: TGTGCTAGCAGCGGTCCCTCCAGGGGACTAGCGGTCAATGAGCAGTTCTTC.

The chain is built from TRBV6-1 and TRBJ2-7; TRBD2 matches 10 bases. The CDR3 totals 16 residues. Germline loops: CDR1 MNHNS, CDR2 SASEGT. V gave up 8 bases and J gave up 1 base; unmatched junction bases: 11. The CDR3 region is CASGNPGLASSYEQYF. CDR3 nucleotides: TGTGCCAGCGGAAACCCGGGACTAGCGTCGTCCTACGAGCAGTACTTC.

V and J are TRBV4-1 and TRBJ2-5, with TRBD2 matching over 7 bases. Germline assignment: CDR1 MGHRA and CDR2 YSYEKL. The J segment lost 5 bases and the V segment lost 0 bases, leaving 3 bases of the junction unmatched. The CDR3 is 14 amino acids. The CDR3 is CASSQELAKETQYF. DNA for the CDR3: TGCGCCAGCAGCCAAGAACTAGCGAAGGAGACCCAGTACTTC.

This clonotype was counted between two and nine times. The chain combines TRBV27 with TRBJ1-1, with a possible D match to TRBD1 (6 bases). Trimming shortened V by 6 bases and J by 4 bases, and 12 bases separated the two germline ends. The CDR3 spans 13 residues. The germline V gene encodes CDR1 MNHEY and CDR2 SMNVEV (reference sequence). The CDR3 coding sequence is TGTGCCAGCAGGATACAGGGAGGCACTGAAGCTTTCTTT. Amino acid sequence: CASRIQGGTEAFF.

V and J are TRBV7-6 and TRBJ2-1; 9 bases map to TRBD2. This CDR3 comprises 17 residues. Looked up from germline, CDR1 is SGHVS and CDR2 is FNYEAQ. Trimming cost V 3 bases and J 6 bases; bases outside gene matches: 12. The CDR3 region is CASSFPRTSVRGNEQFF. The CDR3, as DNA: TGTGCCAGCAGCTTCCCCAGGACTAGCGTAAGGGGCAATGAGCAGTTCTTC.

This clonotype has just a few counts. This chain joins TRBV4-3 and TRBJ1-3; D remains ambiguous. Trimming left V 0 bases short and J 0 bases short, with 3 bases between. CDR3 length: 14 residues. Germline-derived CDR1 and CDR2 are LGHNA and YSLEER. CDR3 protein: CASSQDRSGNTIYF. The CDR3 nucleotides read TGCGCCAGCAGCCAAGATCGCTCTGGAAACACCATATATTTT.

In this sample, this clonotype turned up a few times. V and J are TRBV2 and TRBJ2-7, with TRBD2 as a possible D gene (6 bases). Germline V gene sequence: CDR1 SNHLY, CDR2 FYNNEI. V was clipped by 3 bases and J by 6 bases, with 18 bases between them. This CDR3 has 15 residues. CDR3: CASSDLGGKLSEQYF. The CDR3 DNA reads as TGTGCCAGCAGTGATTTGGGAGGAAAATTGAGCGAGCAGTACTTC.

V usage is TRBV12-3 or TRBV12-4 and J usage is TRBJ2-3; D is unclear. V was clipped by 5 bases and J by 3 bases, with 9 bases between them. This CDR3 contains 13 residues. The CDR3 is CASSPYQTDTQYF. The CDR3 DNA reads as TGTGCCAGCAGTCCCTATCAGACAGATACGCAGTATTTT.

This clonotype was found once. J is TRBJ2-1 and V is TRBV15; D is perhaps TRBD1 or TRBD2 (6 bases each). Germline V gene sequence: CDR1 LNHNV, CDR2 YYDKDF (reference sequence). V was trimmed by 5 bases and J by 9 bases, leaving 20 bases between them. The CDR3 runs 15 residues. CDR3 DNA sequence: TGTGCCACCAGCGGCGGGACAAATGTTTACGGTGAGCAGTTCTTC. It codes for CATSGGTNVYGEQFF.

For the CDR3, the DNA is TGTGCCAGCAGTTTACTCAGTGGTAGTAACACTGAAGCTTTCTTT. Amino acid sequence: CASSLLSGSNTEAFF. The rearrangement uses TRBV27 and TRBJ1-1; D not resolved. Per the germline V gene, CDR1 is MNHEY and CDR2 is SMNVEV (reference sequence). Trimming took 2 bases from V and 2 from J, leaving 12 bases between them. The CDR3 consists of 15 residues.

This clonotype was counted only a few times. The chain combines TRBV29-1 with TRBJ2-7; D is unresolved. Trimming pared 5 bases from V and 2 bases from J, leaving 13 bases between. Per germline, CDR1 SQVTM and CDR2 ANQGSEA. The CDR3 is 13 residues long. The CDR3 DNA is TGCAGCGTTACGTTGGTAGGAGCCTACGAGCAGTACTTC. It encodes CSVTLVGAYEQYF.

In DNA, the CDR3 is TGCAGCGTTGAAGATTATGGGGGACCCTACGAGCAGTACTTC. Amino acids: CSVEDYGGPYEQYF. The rearrangement joins TRBV29-1 to TRBJ2-7; D tentatively fits TRBD1 or TRBD2 (5 bases each). Germline values: CDR1 SQVTM, CDR2 ANQGSEA. This CDR3 is 14 amino acids long. Trimming shortened V by 0 bases and J by 2 bases, and 11 bases separated the two germline ends.

The chain carries TRBV6-4 and TRBJ2-1, with D unresolved. Germline assignment: CDR1 MRHNA and CDR2 SNTAGT. The CDR3 is 13 amino acids. V was cut by 0 bases and J by 15 bases, with 15 bases left in between. As DNA, the CDR3 is TGTGCCAGCAGTGACTCGATGGGCTTCGATTTGTTCTTC. It translates to CASSDSMGFDLFF.

Only a few counts were recorded for this clonotype. The chain uses TRBV12-3 or TRBV12-4 and TRBJ1-3; 12 positions match TRBD1. V gave up 6 bases and J gave up 8 bases; unmatched junction bases: 14. CDR3 size: 17 residues. DNA for the CDR3: TGTGCCAGCAGCCGTAGTACCCGGGGACAGGGGGCATACACCATATATTTT. This codes for CASSRSTRGQGAYTIYF.

This sequence joins TRBV12-3 or TRBV12-4 and TRBJ2-7; D ambiguous. Trimming cost V 3 bases and J 5 bases, with 14 bases left between them. The CDR3 consists of 14 residues. Here the CDR3 reads CASSFQPALNEQYF. In DNA form, the CDR3 reads TGTGCCAGCAGTTTCCAACCGGCCCTAAACGAGCAGTACTTC.

At least ten counts were recorded for this clonotype. Relative to the germline gene, one junction end is altered; a read error may explain this. The V gene is TRBV7-7, the J gene TRBJ2-1; 11 nucleotides agree with TRBD2. Per germline, CDR1 SSHAT and CDR2 FNYEAQ (reference sequence). The CDR3 is made up of 15 amino acids. The CDR3 bases are TGTGCTAGCAGCCGGGGACTAGCGGACTACAATGAGCAGTTCTTC. It specifies CASSRGLADYNEQFF.

The chain employs TRBV15 and TRBJ2-3, with 11 bases aligning to TRBD2. The CDR3 is 20 amino acids. Germline values: CDR1 LNHNV, CDR2 YYDKDF (reference sequence). V gave up 0 bases and J gave up 4 bases; unmatched junction bases: 15. CDR3 sequence reads: CATSRDVLAGVSPPPDTQYF. The DNA for the CDR3 is TGTGCCACCAGCAGAGATGTACTAGCGGGAGTTTCCCCCCCTCCAGATACGCAGTATTTT.

In this sample, this clonotype turned up many times. J is TRBJ2-1 and V is TRBV24-1; D is ambiguous. The germline V gene has CDR1 KGHDR and CDR2 SFDVKD. This CDR3 comprises 14 residues. V was trimmed by 5 bases and J by 6 bases, leaving 13 bases between them. CDR3 bases: TGTGCCACCAGTGTGTTTGGAGAGATCAATGAGCAGTTCTTC. This encodes CATSVFGEINEQFF.

The table lists this clonotype with a few counts. J is TRBJ1-1 and V is TRBV5-1, with D possibly being TRBD1 (5 bases). CDR1 SGHRS and CDR2 YFSETQ come from the germline V gene. CDR3 length: 15 amino acids. Trimming stripped 0 bases from V and 0 bases from J, with 9 bases between. In DNA form, the CDR3 reads TGCGCCAGCAGCTTGGATTTGGACATGAACACTGAAGCTTTCTTT. This gives the protein CASSLDLDMNTEAFF.

In its sample, this clonotype was seen many times. This sequence joins TRBV13 and TRBJ2-7; D may be TRBD1 or TRBD2 (5 bases each). From germline, CDR1 is PRHDT and CDR2 FYEKMQ (reference sequence). Trimming took off 1 base at V and 2 bases at J, with 9 bases between the two ends. The CDR3 spans 14 residues. The CDR3 bases are TGTGCCAGCAGCTTAGAAGGGGACGCCTACGAGCAGTACTTC. Residues: CASSLEGDAYEQYF.

The chain is built from TRBV5-6 and TRBJ2-5, with TRBD2 matching over 9 bases. The ends lost 3 bases at V and 5 bases at J; junction bases unmatched: 8. The CDR3 is made up of 15 amino acids. From germline, CDR1 is SGHDT and CDR2 YYEEEE. In DNA, the CDR3 is TGTGCCAGCAGCTGGGGGACAAGCGGGGGGGAGACCCAGTACTTC. Amino acid sequence: CASSWGTSGGETQYF.

This clonotype was counted only a few times. The chain has TRBV5-1 and TRBJ1-2, with a possible D match to TRBD1 (6 bases). Germline CDR1 SGHRS, CDR2 YFSETQ. Trimming cost V 4 bases and J 7 bases, with 11 bases left between them. The CDR3 covers 12 residues. The DNA for the CDR3 is TGCGCCAGCAGCCCCGGGACAATTGGCTACACCTTC. It encodes CASSPGTIGYTF.

V is TRBV27 and J is TRBJ2-1; unclear D gene. Looked up from germline, CDR1 is MNHEY and CDR2 is SMNVEV (reference sequence). This CDR3 is built from 12 residues. V was clipped by 4 bases and J by 7 bases, with 8 bases between them. CDR3 bases: TGTGCCAGCAGTTCCTCACTGAATGAGCAGTTCTTC. Translating it yields CASSSSLNEQFF.

The chain uses TRBV18 and TRBJ2-7; D uncertain. The germline CDR1 and CDR2 sequences are KGHSH and LQKENI. With 9 bases removed from V and 2 bases from J, the gap between germline ends came to 14 bases. The CDR3 loop spans 13 amino acids. CDR3 region: CASASTLTYEQYF. The CDR3 nucleotides are TGTGCCAGTGCCTCGACACTAACCTACGAGCAGTACTTC. Together with reference TRBV18 and TRBJ2-7, the CDR3 gives the full variable domain: NAGVMQNPRHLVRRRGQEARLRCSPMKGHSHVYWYRQLPEEGLKFMVYLQKENIIDESGMPKERFSAEFPKEGPSILRIQQVVRGDSAAYFCASASTLTYEQYFGPGTRLTVT.

In this sample, this clonotype turned up a few times. The chain joins TRBV6-2 or TRBV6-3 to TRBJ2-7; TRBD2 matches 8 bases. Germline-derived CDR1 and CDR2 are MNHEY and SVGEGT. Germline trimming cut 8 bases from V and 0 bases from J; bases unmatched to any gene: 9. CDR3 length: 15 residues. CDR3 amino acids: CASGNSGIPSYEQYF. Written as DNA, the CDR3 is TGTGCCAGCGGAAATAGCGGGATCCCCTCCTACGAGCAGTACTTC.